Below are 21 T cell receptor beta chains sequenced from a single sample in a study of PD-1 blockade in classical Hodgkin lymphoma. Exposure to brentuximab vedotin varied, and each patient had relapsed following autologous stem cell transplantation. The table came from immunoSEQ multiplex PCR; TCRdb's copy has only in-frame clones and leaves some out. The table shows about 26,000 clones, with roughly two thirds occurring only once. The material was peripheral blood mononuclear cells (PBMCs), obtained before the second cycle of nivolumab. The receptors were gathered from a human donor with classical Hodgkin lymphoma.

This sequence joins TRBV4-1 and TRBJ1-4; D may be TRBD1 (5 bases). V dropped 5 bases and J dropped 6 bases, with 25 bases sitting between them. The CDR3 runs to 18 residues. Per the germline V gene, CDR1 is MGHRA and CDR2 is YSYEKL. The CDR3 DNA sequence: TGCGCCAGCAGCGAGCACCGGCTGGGCGGGACTATTTATGAAAAACTGTTTTTT. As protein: CASSEHRLGGTIYEKLFF.

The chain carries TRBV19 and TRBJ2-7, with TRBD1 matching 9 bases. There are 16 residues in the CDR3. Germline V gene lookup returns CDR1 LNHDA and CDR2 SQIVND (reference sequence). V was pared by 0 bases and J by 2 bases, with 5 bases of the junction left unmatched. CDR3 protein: CASSIDGTGKTYEQYF. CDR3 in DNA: TGTGCCAGTAGTATAGACGGGACAGGGAAAACCTACGAGCAGTACTTC.

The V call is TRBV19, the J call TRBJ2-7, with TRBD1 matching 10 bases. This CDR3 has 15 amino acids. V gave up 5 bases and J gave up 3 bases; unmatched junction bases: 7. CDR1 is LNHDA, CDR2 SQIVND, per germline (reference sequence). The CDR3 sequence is CASSPSGDRGYEQYF. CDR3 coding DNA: TGTGCCAGTAGTCCCTCGGGGGACAGGGGCTACGAGCAGTACTTC.

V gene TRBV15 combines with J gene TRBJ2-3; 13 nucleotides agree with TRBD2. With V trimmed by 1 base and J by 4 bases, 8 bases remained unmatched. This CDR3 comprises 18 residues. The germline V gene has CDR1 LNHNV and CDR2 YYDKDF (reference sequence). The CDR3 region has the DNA TGTGCCACCAGCAGAGGAGGACTAGCGGGGGCACAACCAGATACGCAGTATTTT. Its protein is CATSRGGLAGAQPDTQYF.

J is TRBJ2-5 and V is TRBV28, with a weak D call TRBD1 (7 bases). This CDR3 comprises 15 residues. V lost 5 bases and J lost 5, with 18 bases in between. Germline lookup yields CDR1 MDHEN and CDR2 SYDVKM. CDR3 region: CASSGAGTGDETQYF. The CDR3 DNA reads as TGTGCCAGCAGTGGGGCGGGAACAGGGGATGAGACCCAGTACTTC. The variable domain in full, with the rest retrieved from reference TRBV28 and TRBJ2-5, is DVKVTQSSRYLVKRTGEKVFLECVQDMDHENMFWYRQDPGLGLRLIYFSYDVKMKEKGDIPEGYSVSREKKERFSLILESASTNQTSMYLCASSGAGTGDETQYFGPGTRLLVL.

CDR3 DNA sequence: TGTGCCAGCAGCGTAGGAGGGGGTACTAGCAGTTACGAGCAGTACTTC. Protein: CASSVGGGTSSYEQYF. This chain joins TRBV9 and TRBJ2-7; D could derive from TRBD1 or TRBD2 (6 bases each). Germline CDR1 SGDLS, CDR2 YYNGEE. V shed 0 bases and J shed 4 bases, with 17 bases lying between them. CDR3 length equals 16 residues. The full variable domain, rest sourced from reference TRBV9 and TRBJ2-7, is DSGVTQTPKHLITATGQRVTLRCSPRSGDLSVYWYQQSLDQGLQFLIQYYNGEERAKGNILERFSAQQFPDLHSELNLSSLELGDSALYFCASSVGGGTSSYEQYFGPGTRLTVT.

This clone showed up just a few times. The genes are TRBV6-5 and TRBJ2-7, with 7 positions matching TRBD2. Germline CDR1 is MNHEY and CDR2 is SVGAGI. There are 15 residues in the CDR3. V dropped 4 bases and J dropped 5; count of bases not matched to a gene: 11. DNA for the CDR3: TGTGCCAGCAGTTGGGGAGCGGGGATAGCCGACGAGCAGTACTTC. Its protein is CASSWGAGIADEQYF.

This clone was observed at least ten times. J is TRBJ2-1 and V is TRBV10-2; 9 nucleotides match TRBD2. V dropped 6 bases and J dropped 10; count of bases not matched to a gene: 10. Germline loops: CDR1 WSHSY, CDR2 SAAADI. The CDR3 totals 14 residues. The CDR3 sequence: CASSSPGLAGEQFF. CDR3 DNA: TGCGCCAGCAGCTCCCCGGGACTAGCCGGAGAGCAGTTCTTC.

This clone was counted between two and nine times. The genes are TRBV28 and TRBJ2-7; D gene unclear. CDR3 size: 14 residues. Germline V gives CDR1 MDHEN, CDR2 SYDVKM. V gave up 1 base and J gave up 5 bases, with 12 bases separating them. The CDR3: CASSLFGTDDEQYF. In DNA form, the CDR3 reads TGTGCCAGCAGTTTATTTGGTACCGATGACGAGCAGTACTTC.

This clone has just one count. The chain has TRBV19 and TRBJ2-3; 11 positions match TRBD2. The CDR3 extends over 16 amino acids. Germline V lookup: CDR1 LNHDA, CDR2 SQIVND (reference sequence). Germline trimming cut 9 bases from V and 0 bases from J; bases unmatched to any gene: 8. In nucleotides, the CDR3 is TGTGCCAGCCGGGGCAGACTAGCGGGGAGCACAGATACGCAGTATTTT. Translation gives CASRGRLAGSTDTQYF.

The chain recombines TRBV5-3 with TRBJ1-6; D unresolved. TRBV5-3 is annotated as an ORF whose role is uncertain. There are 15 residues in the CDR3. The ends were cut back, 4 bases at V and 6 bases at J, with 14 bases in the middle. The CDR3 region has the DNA TGTGCCAGAAGCCGAGAACATAGACTTAATTCACCCCTCCACTTT. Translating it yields CARSREHRLNSPLHF.

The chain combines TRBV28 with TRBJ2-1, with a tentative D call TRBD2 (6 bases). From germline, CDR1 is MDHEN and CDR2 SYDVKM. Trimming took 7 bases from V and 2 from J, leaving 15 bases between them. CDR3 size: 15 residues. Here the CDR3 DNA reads TGTGCCAGCAACCCGGGAGCAGGGACCTACAATGAGCAGTTCTTC. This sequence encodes CASNPGAGTYNEQFF. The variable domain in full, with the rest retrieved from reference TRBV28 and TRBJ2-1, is DVKVTQSSRYLVKRTGEKVFLECVQDMDHENMFWYRQDPGLGLRLIYFSYDVKMKEKGDIPEGYSVSREKKERFSLILESASTNQTSMYLCASNPGAGTYNEQFFGPGTRLTVL.

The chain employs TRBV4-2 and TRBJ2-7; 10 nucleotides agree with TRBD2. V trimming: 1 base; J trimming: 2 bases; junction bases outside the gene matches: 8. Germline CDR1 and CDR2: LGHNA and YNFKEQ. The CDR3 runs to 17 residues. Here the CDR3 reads CASSQGSGTSEAYEQYF. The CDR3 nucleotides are TGTGCCAGCAGCCAAGGTTCCGGGACTAGCGAAGCCTACGAGCAGTACTTC.

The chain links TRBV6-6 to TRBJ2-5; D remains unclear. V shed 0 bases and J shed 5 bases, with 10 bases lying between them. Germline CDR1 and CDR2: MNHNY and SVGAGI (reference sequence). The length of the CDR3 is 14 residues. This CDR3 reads CASSYSASHETQYF. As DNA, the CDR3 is TGTGCCAGCAGTTACTCGGCAAGCCATGAGACCCAGTACTTC.

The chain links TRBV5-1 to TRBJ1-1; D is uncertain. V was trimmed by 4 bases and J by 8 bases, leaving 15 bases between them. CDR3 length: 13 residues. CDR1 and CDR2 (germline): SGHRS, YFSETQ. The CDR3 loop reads CASSLTSSAEAFF. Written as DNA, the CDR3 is TGCGCCAGCAGCCTTACTTCTTCTGCAGAAGCTTTCTTT.

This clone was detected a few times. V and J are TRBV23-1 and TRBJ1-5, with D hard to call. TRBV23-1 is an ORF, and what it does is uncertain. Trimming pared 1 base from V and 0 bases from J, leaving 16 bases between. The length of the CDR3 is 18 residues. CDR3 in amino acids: CASSQLVPAPNSNQPQHF. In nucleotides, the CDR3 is TGCGCCAGCAGTCAATTGGTCCCAGCCCCTAATAGCAATCAGCCCCAGCATTTT.

CDR3 amino acids: CASSSPGETYEQYF. CDR3 nucleotide sequence: TGTGCCAGCAGTTCCCCCGGAGAGACCTACGAGCAGTACTTC. The gene calls are TRBV2 and TRBJ2-7; D is unclear. Trimming left V 5 bases short and J 2 bases short, with 13 bases between. CDR3 length: 14 residues. Germline CDR1 reads SNHLY; CDR2 reads FYNNEI.

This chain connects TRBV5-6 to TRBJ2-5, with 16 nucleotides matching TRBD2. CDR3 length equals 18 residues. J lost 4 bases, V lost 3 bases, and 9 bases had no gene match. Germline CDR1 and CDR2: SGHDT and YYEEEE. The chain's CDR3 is CASSWGLAGGHVSETQYF. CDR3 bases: TGTGCCAGCAGCTGGGGACTAGCGGGGGGGCACGTGTCAGAGACCCAGTACTTC.

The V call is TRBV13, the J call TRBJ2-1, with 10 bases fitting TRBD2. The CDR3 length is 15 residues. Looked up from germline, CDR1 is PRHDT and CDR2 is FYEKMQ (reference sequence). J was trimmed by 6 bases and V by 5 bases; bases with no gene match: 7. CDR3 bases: TGTGCCAGCAGCACCCTAGCGGGAGCCTCCAATGAGCAGTTCTTC. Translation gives CASSTLAGASNEQFF. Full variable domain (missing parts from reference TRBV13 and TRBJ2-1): AAGVIQSPRHLIKEKRETATLKCYPIPRHDTVYWYQQGPGQDPQFLISFYEKMQSDKGSIPDRFSAQQFSDYHSELNMSSLELGDSALYFCASSTLAGASNEQFFGPGTRLTVL.

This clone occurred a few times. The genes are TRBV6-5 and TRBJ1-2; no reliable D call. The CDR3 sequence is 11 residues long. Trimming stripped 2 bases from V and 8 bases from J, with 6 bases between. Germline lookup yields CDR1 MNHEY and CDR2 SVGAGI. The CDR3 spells CASSYGYGYTF. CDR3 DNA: TGTGCCAGCAGTTACGGGTACGGCTACACCTTC.

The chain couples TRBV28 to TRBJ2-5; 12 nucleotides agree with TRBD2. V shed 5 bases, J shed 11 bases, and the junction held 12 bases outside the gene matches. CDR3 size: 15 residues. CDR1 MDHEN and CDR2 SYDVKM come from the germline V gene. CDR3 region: CASSAGLAGTKEQYF. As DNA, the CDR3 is TGTGCCAGCAGTGCAGGACTAGCGGGAACAAAAGAGCAGTACTTC. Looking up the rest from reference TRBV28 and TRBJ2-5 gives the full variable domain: DVKVTQSSRYLVKRTGEKVFLECVQDMDHENMFWYRQDPGLGLRLIYFSYDVKMKEKGDIPEGYSVSREKKERFSLILESASTNQTSMYLCASSAGLAGTKEQYFGPGTRLLVL.